Sequencing of this T cell receptor (beta chain) was carried out in a study of T cell repertoires in cytomegalovirus infection. Study background: Public TCR beta signatures marked donors with CMV infection and the matching HLA.

TCRdb reprocessed the reads with MiXCR, giving one entry per CDR3 protein. This sample has 150,000 to 200,000 distinct CDR3 sequences, with about 28% found just once. Germline V gene data show CDR1 as SGHTA and CDR2 as FQGNSA. The CDR3 sequence is 17 residues long. V lost 3 bases, J lost 4 bases, and 10 bases stayed unmatched. This clonotype was seen a handful of times. Its antigen is still unknown. Regarding the study as a whole: Dominating the ex vivo response were TCR beta clonotypes that were CMV-specific and HLA-C-restricted.

The sequenced sample was PBMCs. The TCR sequence derives from a human donor in good health (CMV status not recorded). Some clones in this sample may be carry-over from other donors' samples. This chain joins TRBV7-2 and TRBJ2-1, with 9 bases lining up with TRBD2. The CDR3 DNA reads TGTGCCAGCAGCTTGGGGCGAGGGGCGGGGGGGTACAATGAGCAGTTCTTC. It encodes CASSLGRGAGGYNEQFF.